Below are 14 T cell receptor beta chains sequenced from a single sample in a study of cytomegalovirus exposure and HLA in healthy donors. The PCR ran on 60 Vbeta and 13 Jbeta primers. Assay used: immunoSEQ multiplex PCR; TCRdb lists only in-frame clones, some missing. The table shows 110,000 to 150,000 clones, with 65% to 80% occurring only once. The specimen sequenced was PBMCs. The receptors were sampled from a male donor in good health and CMV-seropositive.

The chain links TRBV7-2 to TRBJ2-7, with TRBD1 matching over 9 bases. Germline V gives CDR1 SGHTA, CDR2 FQGNSA. Trimming cost V 3 bases and J 3 bases; bases outside gene matches: 15. The CDR3 totals 18 residues. The CDR3 DNA reads as TGTGCCAGCAGCTTGGGACAGGGACTCACACAAAAATACTACGAGCAGTACTTC. Its protein is CASSLGQGLTQKYYEQYF.

Remarks on this clone: This sample also contains other DNA sequences that code for the same CDR3. The rearrangement joins TRBV5-1 to TRBJ2-7, with TRBD1 matching 7 bases. Germline loops: CDR1 SGHRS, CDR2 YFSETQ. After removal of 2 bases from V and 1 base from J, the junction contained 3 bases not matched to a gene. This CDR3 spans 14 amino acids. This CDR3 is CASSFTGVSYEQYF. The CDR3 DNA sequence: TGCGCCAGCAGCTTTACAGGGGTATCCTACGAGCAGTACTTC.

The chain has TRBV6-6 and TRBJ1-5, with TRBD1 identical over 7 bases. The germline gives CDR1 MNHNY, CDR2 SVGAGI (reference sequence). There are 15 residues in the CDR3. V lost 0 bases and J lost 5; bases outside the gene matches: 4. CDR3 sequence (DNA): TGTGCCAGCAGTTACTCAGAGACAGGGTATCAGCCCCAGCATTTT. Protein: CASSYSETGYQPQHF.

This chain joins TRBV13 and TRBJ2-3, with 12 bases lining up with TRBD1. Germline V gene sequence: CDR1 PRHDT, CDR2 FYEKMQ (reference sequence). J lost 4 bases, V lost 4 bases, and 9 bases had no gene match. The CDR3 runs to 17 residues. The DNA of the CDR3 is TGTGCCAGCAGCTCCACGGCCGGGACAGGGGGCGCAGATACGCAGTATTTT. Protein: CASSSTAGTGGADTQYF.

The gene calls are TRBV7-2 and TRBJ1-1, with 9 bases identical to TRBD1. CDR1 and CDR2 from the germline V gene are SGHTA and FQGNSA. V lost 6 bases to trimming and J lost 3 bases; unmatched junction nucleotides: 2. This CDR3 has 13 residues. Here the CDR3 DNA reads TGTGCCAGCAGTAGACAGGGGGACACTGAAGCTTTCTTT. Its protein product is CASSRQGDTEAFF.

V gene TRBV6-6 combines with J gene TRBJ2-5; 7 bases agree with TRBD1. CDR3 length: 13 residues. The germline V gene encodes CDR1 MNHNY and CDR2 SVGAGI (reference sequence). Trimming took 8 bases from V and 4 from J; bases not matched to a gene: 7. DNA of the CDR3: TGTGCCAGCTCGGAGAGGGGGCGAGAGACCCAGTACTTC. Residues: CASSERGRETQYF.

This chain connects TRBV29-1 to TRBJ2-2; TRBD2 agrees at 7 bases. Germline lookup yields CDR1 SQVTM and CDR2 ANQGSEA. The CDR3 covers 15 residues. Losses at the gene ends were 1 base for V and 3 bases for J; bases not matched to a gene: 5. CDR3 sequence (DNA): TGCAGCGTTGAAGTGGCAGGGAGGGACACCGGGGAGCTGTTTTTT. Amino acid sequence: CSVEVAGRDTGELFF.

DNA of the CDR3: TGTGCCAGCAGTAACCCCCGGGAGTGGGATACGCAGTATTTT. It translates to CASSNPREWDTQYF. This rearrangement joins TRBV28 to TRBJ2-3, with D perhaps matching TRBD2 (6 bases). V lost 5 bases and J lost 6, with 15 bases in between. CDR1 MDHEN and CDR2 SYDVKM come from the germline V gene. The length of the CDR3 is 14 residues. The whole variable domain, remainder taken from reference TRBV28 and TRBJ2-3, is DVKVTQSSRYLVKRTGEKVFLECVQDMDHENMFWYRQDPGLGLRLIYFSYDVKMKEKGDIPEGYSVSREKKERFSLILESASTNQTSMYLCASSNPREWDTQYFGPGTRLTVL.

This clone was detected only once. DNA for the CDR3: TGTGCCAGCAGCGTAGGGGGTAGCGCCCACACAGATACGCAGTATTTT. Translated, it gives CASSVGGSAHTDTQYF. The rearrangement joins TRBV9 to TRBJ2-3, with TRBD2 as a possible D gene (5 bases). The CDR3 runs to 16 residues. Germline V gives CDR1 SGDLS, CDR2 YYNGEE. V lost 0 bases and J lost 2, with 13 bases in between.

The chain links TRBV28 to TRBJ1-1, with a tentative D call TRBD1 (5 bases). The CDR3 has 13 residues. The V and J ends lost 3 bases and 5 bases respectively, with 10 bases between them. CDR1 and CDR2 (germline): MDHEN, SYDVKM. The CDR3 loop is CASSFDGTTEAFF. In DNA form, the CDR3 reads TGTGCCAGCAGTTTTGATGGGACTACTGAAGCTTTCTTT.

The chain employs TRBV19 and TRBJ2-2, with D perhaps TRBD2 (6 bases). Germline V lookup: CDR1 LNHDA, CDR2 SQIVND (reference sequence). V dropped 10 bases and J dropped 6 bases, with 12 bases sitting between them. The CDR3 totals 12 residues. The CDR3 DNA is TGTGCCACCCAGAGGGAGGCCGGGGAGCTGTTTTTT. Encoded protein: CATQREAGELFF. Combining the CDR3 with reference TRBV19 and TRBJ2-2 gives the whole variable domain DGGITQSPKYLFRKEGQNVTLSCEQNLNHDAMYWYRQDPGQGLRLIYYSQIVNDFQKGDIAEGYSVSREKKESFPLTVTSAQKNPTAFYLCATQREAGELFFGEGSRLTVL.

The V gene is TRBV6-1, the J gene TRBJ2-4, with 8 bases that match TRBD1. The trim removed 10 bases at V and 2 bases at J, leaving 7 bases unmatched. Germline CDR1 MNHNS, CDR2 SASEGT. The CDR3 runs to 14 residues. In DNA form, the CDR3 reads TGTGCCACCTGGACAGGGCCGACCAAAAACATTCAGTACTTC. It yields the protein CATWTGPTKNIQYF.

CDR3 loop: CASSQDPPAELGNNEQFF. For the CDR3, the DNA is TGCGCCAGCAGCCAAGATCCCCCCGCGGAGCTCGGCAACAATGAGCAGTTCTTC. The gene calls are TRBV4-3 and TRBJ2-1; D remains unclear. V was pared by 0 bases and J by 5 bases, with 20 bases between. Germline CDR1 reads LGHNA; CDR2 reads YSLEER. The CDR3 runs 18 residues.

The V and J genes are TRBV27 and TRBJ1-2; 7 bases fit TRBD1. The trim removed 6 bases at V and 3 bases at J, leaving 4 bases unmatched. Germline CDR1 and CDR2: MNHEY and SMNVEV (reference sequence). There are 13 residues in the CDR3. Here the CDR3 DNA reads TGTGCCAGCAGGCGGGACAGCTACTATGGCTACACCTTC. The encoded protein is CASRRDSYYGYTF.